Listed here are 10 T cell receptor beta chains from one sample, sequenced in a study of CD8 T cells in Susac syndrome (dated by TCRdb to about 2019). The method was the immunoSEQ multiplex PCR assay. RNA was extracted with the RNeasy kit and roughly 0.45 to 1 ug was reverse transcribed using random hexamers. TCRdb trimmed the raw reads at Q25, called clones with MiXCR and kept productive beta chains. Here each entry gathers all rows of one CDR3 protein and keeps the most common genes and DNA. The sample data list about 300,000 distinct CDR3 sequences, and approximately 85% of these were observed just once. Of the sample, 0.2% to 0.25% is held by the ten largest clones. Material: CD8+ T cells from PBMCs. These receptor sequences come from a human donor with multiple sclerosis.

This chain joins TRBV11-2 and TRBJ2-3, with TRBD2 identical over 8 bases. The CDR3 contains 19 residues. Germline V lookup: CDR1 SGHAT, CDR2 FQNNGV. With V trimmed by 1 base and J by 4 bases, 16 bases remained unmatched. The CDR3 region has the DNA TGTGCCAGCAGCTTAGCGCGGCAGGGAGGAGCGGGAGAGGCAGATACGCAGTATTTT. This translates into CASSLARQGGAGEADTQYF.

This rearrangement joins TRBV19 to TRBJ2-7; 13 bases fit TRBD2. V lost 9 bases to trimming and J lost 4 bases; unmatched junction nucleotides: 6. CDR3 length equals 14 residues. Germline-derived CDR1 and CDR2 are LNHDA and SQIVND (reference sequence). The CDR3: CASRPGLAGYEQYF. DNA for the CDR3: TGTGCCAGCCGACCGGGACTAGCGGGATACGAGCAGTACTTC. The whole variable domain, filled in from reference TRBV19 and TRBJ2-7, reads DGGITQSPKYLFRKEGQNVTLSCEQNLNHDAMYWYRQDPGQGLRLIYYSQIVNDFQKGDIAEGYSVSREKKESFPLTVTSAQKNPTAFYLCASRPGLAGYEQYFGPGTRLTVT.

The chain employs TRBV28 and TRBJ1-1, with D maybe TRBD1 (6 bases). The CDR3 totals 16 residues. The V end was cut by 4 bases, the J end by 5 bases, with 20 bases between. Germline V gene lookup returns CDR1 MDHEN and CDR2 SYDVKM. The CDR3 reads CASSSVTGGEGTEAFF. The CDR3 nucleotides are TGTGCCAGCAGTTCGGTGACAGGAGGGGAAGGGACTGAAGCTTTCTTT.

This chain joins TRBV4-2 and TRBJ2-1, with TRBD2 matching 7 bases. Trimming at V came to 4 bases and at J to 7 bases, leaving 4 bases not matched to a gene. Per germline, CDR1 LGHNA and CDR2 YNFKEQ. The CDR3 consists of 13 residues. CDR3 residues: CASSPFSGNEQFF. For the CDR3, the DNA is TGTGCCAGCAGCCCGTTTAGCGGGAATGAGCAGTTCTTC.

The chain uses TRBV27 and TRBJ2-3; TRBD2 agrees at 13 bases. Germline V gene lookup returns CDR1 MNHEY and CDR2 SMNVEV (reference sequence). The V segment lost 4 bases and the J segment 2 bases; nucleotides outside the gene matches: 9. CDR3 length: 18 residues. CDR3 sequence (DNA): TGTGCCAGCAGTTCCACTAGCGGGAGGGCTAGGGACACAGATACGCAGTATTTT. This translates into CASSSTSGRARDTDTQYF.

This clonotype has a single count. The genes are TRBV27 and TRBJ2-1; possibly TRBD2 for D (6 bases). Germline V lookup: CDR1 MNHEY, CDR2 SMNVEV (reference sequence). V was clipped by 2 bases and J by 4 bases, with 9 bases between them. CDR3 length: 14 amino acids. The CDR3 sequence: CASSLSRGYNEQFF. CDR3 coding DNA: TGTGCCAGCAGTTTAAGTCGGGGGTACAATGAGCAGTTCTTC.

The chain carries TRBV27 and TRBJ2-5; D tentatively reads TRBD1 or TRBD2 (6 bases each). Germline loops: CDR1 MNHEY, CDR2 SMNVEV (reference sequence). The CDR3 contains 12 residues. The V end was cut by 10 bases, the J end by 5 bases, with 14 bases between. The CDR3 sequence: CATRGLGETQYF. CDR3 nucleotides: TGTGCCACCCGGGGGCTCGGGGAGACCCAGTACTTC.

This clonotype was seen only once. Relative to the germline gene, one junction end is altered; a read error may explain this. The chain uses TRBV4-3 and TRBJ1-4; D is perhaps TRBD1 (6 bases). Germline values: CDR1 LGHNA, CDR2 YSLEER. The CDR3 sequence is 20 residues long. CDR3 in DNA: TGCGCCAGCAGCCAGGACAGCGATCCGATATACTCCTCCGGGGGTGAAAAACTGTCTTTT. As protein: CASSQDSDPIYSSGGEKLSF.

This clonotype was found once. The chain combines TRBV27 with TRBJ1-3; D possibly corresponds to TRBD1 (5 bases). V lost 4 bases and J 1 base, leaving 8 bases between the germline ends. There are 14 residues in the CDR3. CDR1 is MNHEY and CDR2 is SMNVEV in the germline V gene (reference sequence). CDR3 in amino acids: CASSSRQSGNTIYF. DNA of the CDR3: TGTGCCAGCAGTTCCCGACAGTCTGGAAACACCATATATTTT.

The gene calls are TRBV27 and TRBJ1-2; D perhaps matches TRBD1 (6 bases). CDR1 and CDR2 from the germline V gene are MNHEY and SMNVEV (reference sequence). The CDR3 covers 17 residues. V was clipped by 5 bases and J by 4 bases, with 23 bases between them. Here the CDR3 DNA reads TGTGCCAGCAGTCTCGGGGGGGGCGGGATCGGCGGCTATGGCTACACCTTC. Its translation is CASSLGGGGIGGYGYTF.